This is a list of T cell receptor beta chains from one sample in a study of cytomegalovirus exposure and HLA in healthy donors. Profiling relied on immunoSEQ multiplex PCR, and the TCRdb table lists in-frame clones only, not all of them. The table lists tens of thousands of clones, 70% to 85% of them singletons, with over 9.5% in the top ten. The sequenced material came from PBMCs. The receptors come from a woman younger than 30 in good health and CMV-seropositive. Each CDR3 is given with its conserved first and last residue. A D gene is named only where the DNA matches it firmly. The listing skips clone size in some rows; elsewhere it reads once, few, many or a size class.

v_gene,abundance,j_gene,d_gene,CDR3aa,CDR3nt
TRBV6-5,NA,TRBJ1-2,NA,CASSSRGTDGYTF,TGTGCCAGCAGTTCTCGGGGTACCGATGGCTACACCTTC
TRBV19,NA,TRBJ2-1,NA,CASGTGPYNEQFF,TGTGCCAGTGGGACTGGGCCCTACAATGAGCAGTTCTTC
TRBV18,NA,TRBJ1-5,NA,CASSQTGVWNQPQHF,TGTGCCAGCTCCCAAACGGGGGTGTGGAATCAGCCCCAGCATTTT
TRBV6-5,NA,TRBJ2-1,NA,CASGENGEQFF,TGTGCCAGCGGGGAGAATGGGGAGCAGTTCTTC
TRBV7-9,NA,TRBJ1-4,NA,CASSSILAPNEKLFF,TGTGCCAGCAGCTCGATCCTGGCTCCTAATGAAAAACTGTTTTTT
TRBV29-1,NA,TRBJ2-5,TRBD1,CSVVGRGGALETQYF,TGCAGCGTTGTTGGTCGAGGGGGCGCTTTAGAGACCCAGTACTTC
TRBV15,NA,TRBJ1-4,NA,CATINKRGEKLFF,TGTGCCACCATAAACAAACGCGGGGAAAAACTGTTTTTT
TRBV11-2,once,TRBJ1-5,TRBD1,CASSFGTGNQPQHF,TGTGCCAGCAGCTTCGGGACAGGGAATCAGCCCCAGCATTTT
TRBV29-1,NA,TRBJ1-1,TRBD1,CSVVDRGRTEAFF,TGCAGCGTAGTAGACAGGGGGCGGACTGAAGCTTTCTTT
TRBV6-5,few,TRBJ1-3,TRBD1,CASTQQGLAGNTIYF,TGTGCCAGCACCCAACAGGGGCTTGCTGGAAACACCATATATTTT
TRBV7-3,NA,TRBJ2-5,TRBD1,CASSSGTGGYETQYF,TGTGCCAGCAGCTCCGGGACAGGGGGGTACGAGACCCAGTACTTC
TRBV2,NA,TRBJ2-1,TRBD2,CASSEALLAGEINEQFF,TGTGCCAGCAGTGAAGCGCTTCTAGCGGGAGAAATCAATGAGCAGTTCTTC
TRBV27,NA,TRBJ2-2,NA,CASSQLLGVGTGELFF,TGTGCCAGCAGCCAGTTGTTAGGGGTTGGCACCGGGGAGCTGTTTTTT
TRBV7-2,NA,TRBJ2-7,NA,CASSLGRGPYEQYF,TGTGCCAGCAGCTTAGGTAGGGGTCCCTACGAGCAGTACTTC
TRBV2,NA,TRBJ2-5,TRBD2,CASSVRLAGDKETQYF,TGTGCCAGCAGTGTGAGACTAGCGGGGGACAAAGAGACCCAGTACTTC
TRBV7-8,NA,TRBJ2-1,NA,CASSSPGAPIQGGYNEQFF,TGTGCCAGCAGCTCCCCCGGGGCCCCTATCCAGGGGGGCTACAATGAGCAGTTCTTC
TRBV7-9,NA,TRBJ1-1,NA,CSSSSAHLRGGNTEAFF,TGTTCCAGCAGCTCAGCGCACCTTCGGGGGGGGAACACTGAAGCTTTCTTT
TRBV7-9,NA,TRBJ2-7,TRBD1,CASSRDRGGMVGEQYF,TGTGCCAGCAGCCGAGACAGGGGAGGAATGGTGGGCGAGCAGTACTTC
TRBV30,NA,TRBJ2-7,TRBD1,CAWSVTGGEQYF,TGTGCCTGGAGTGTAACAGGGGGCGAGCAGTACTTC
TRBV6-1,NA,TRBJ1-3,NA,CASSEGRGGDTIYF,TGTGCCAGCAGTGAAGGTCGAGGGGGAGACACCATATATTTT
TRBV12-5,once,TRBJ1-1,TRBD1,CASAQQGSNTEAFF,TGTGCTAGTGCCCAACAGGGGTCGAACACTGAAGCTTTCTTT
TRBV4-2,NA,TRBJ2-7,TRBD1,CASSTTTGGYEQYF,TGTGCCAGCAGCACAACGACAGGGGGCTACGAGCAGTACTTC
TRBV30,NA,TRBJ1-5,TRBD1,CAWSEEQGYGQPQHF,TGTGCCTGGAGTGAGGAACAGGGGTACGGTCAGCCCCAGCATTTT
TRBV21-1,few,TRBJ2-3,NA,CASIKAGGTTDTQYF,TGTGCCAGCATCAAAGCGGGAGGGACCACAGATACGCAGTATTTT
TRBV14,NA,TRBJ2-1,TRBD2,CASSQDDQTSGINWVNEQFF,TGTGCCAGCAGCCAAGATGATCAGACTAGCGGGATTAATTGGGTCAATGAGCAGTTCTTC
TRBV5-6,NA,TRBJ2-5,TRBD2,CASSLVLTSGSPGRETQYF,TGTGCCAGCAGCTTGGTATTGACTAGCGGGAGCCCTGGACGGGAGACCCAGTACTTC
TRBV27,NA,TRBJ1-4,NA,CASPSGGGAKKLFF,TGTGCCAGCCCCTCGGGCGGTGGGGCTAAAAAACTGTTTTTT
TRBV2,once,TRBJ2-1,NA,CASSTGTPIYNEQFF,TGTGCCAGCAGTACCGGGACTCCTATCTACAATGAGCAGTTCTTC
TRBV29-1,NA,TRBJ2-7,NA,CSVTEGGYEQYF,TGCAGCGTCACAGAGGGGGGGTACGAGCAGTACTTC
TRBV6-5,NA,TRBJ1-6,NA,CASSSPRLLQECHF,TGTGCCAGCAGTTCCCCTCGGTTGTTGCAAGAATGCCACTTT
TRBV15,NA,TRBJ1-5,NA,CATDRGVGTNQPQHF,TGTGCCACCGACCGAGGCGTAGGAACCAATCAGCCCCAGCATTTT
TRBV28,NA,TRBJ1-5,TRBD1,CASSLWAGGGGGNQPQHF,TGTGCCAGCAGTTTATGGGCAGGGGGCGGGGGAGGCAATCAGCCCCAGCATTTT
TRBV10-3,NA,TRBJ2-7,TRBD1,CAISESGQDPSYEQYF,TGTGCCATCAGTGAGTCGGGACAGGACCCCTCCTACGAGCAGTACTTC
TRBV27,NA,TRBJ2-5,NA,CASSLRGNLGVLGETQYF,TGTGCCAGCAGTTTAAGGGGGAATCTGGGGGTCCTAGGGGAGACCCAGTACTTC
TRBV5-1,few,TRBJ1-2,NA,CASSLGPREYGYTF,TGCGCCAGCAGCTTGGGACCGAGGGAATATGGCTACACCTTC
TRBV6-6,NA,TRBJ2-3,TRBD2,CASSLAGGYTDTQYF,TGTGCCAGCAGCTTAGCGGGGGGCTACACAGATACGCAGTATTTT
TRBV25-1,few,TRBJ2-7,NA,CASSSDSSYEQYF,TGTGCCAGCAGTTCGGACAGCTCCTACGAGCAGTACTTC
TRBV7-8,NA,TRBJ1-4,NA,CASSPRSATNEKLFF,TGTGCCAGCAGCCCCCGGTCGGCAACTAATGAAAAACTGTTTTTT
TRBV19,once,TRBJ2-5,NA,CASSIGAGEETQYF,TGTGCCAGTAGTATCGGGGCAGGGGAAGAGACCCAGTACTTC
TRBV6-6,once,TRBJ2-3,NA,CASRLQGAGPDTQYF,TGTGCCAGCAGACTCCAAGGAGCCGGCCCAGATACGCAGTATTTT
TRBV28,NA,TRBJ2-7,TRBD2,CASSDGTSGNREQYF,TGTGCCAGCAGTGACGGGACTAGCGGGAATAGGGAGCAGTACTTC
TRBV7-2,NA,TRBJ2-7,NA,CASSPIVSSYEQYF,TGTGCCAGCAGCCCCATAGTAAGCTCCTACGAGCAGTACTTC
TRBV25-1,NA,TRBJ2-2,NA,CASSEFRGWDTGELFF,TGTGCCAGCAGTGAATTTAGGGGCTGGGACACCGGGGAGCTGTTTTTT